These 7 T cell receptor beta chains originate from one sample sequenced in a study of neurological immune-mediated disorders. MiXCR, applied by TCRdb to the 5' RACE reads, yields one record per CDR3 protein. The data contain more than 70,000 distinct CDR3 sequences, 10% of them singletons. The specimen was PBMCs. Receptors originate from a man aged 35-49 years in good health.

About this clonotype: A much larger clonotype is one base distant, so this may be a read error. The rearrangement joins TRBV3-1 to TRBJ1-1; D call uncertain. The CDR3 runs to 13 residues. CDR1 and CDR2 (germline): LGHDT, YNNKEL (reference sequence). The CDR3 coding sequence is TGTGCCAGCAGCCAACTTGAGAACACTGAAGGTTTCTTT. Amino acids: CASSQLENTEGFF.

This clonotype came up many times. This sequence joins TRBV4-1 and TRBJ2-3; D is tentatively TRBD1 or TRBD2 (5 bases each). The CDR3 loop spans 13 amino acids. V was cut by 6 bases and J by 3 bases, with 10 bases left in between. Germline V CDR1 and CDR2: MGHRA, YSYEKL. Here the CDR3 reads CASSGGATDTQYF. In DNA form, the CDR3 reads TGCGCCAGCAGTGGGGGAGCGACAGATACGCAGTATTTT.

This clonotype was detected ten times or more. The V gene is TRBV20-1, the J gene TRBJ1-6; 10 bases agree with TRBD1. Per the germline V gene, CDR1 is DFQATT and CDR2 is SNEGSKA (reference sequence). The CDR3 has 17 amino acids. With V trimmed by 0 bases and J by 3 bases, 5 bases remained unmatched. CDR3 sequence reads: CSARDPGTGVYNSPLHF. Here the CDR3 DNA reads TGCAGTGCTAGAGACCCCGGGACAGGGGTCTATAATTCACCCCTCCACTTT.

This clonotype was recorded at least ten times. The rearrangement uses TRBV5-1 and TRBJ1-5; D uncertain. The ends were cut back, 0 bases at V and 7 bases at J, with 14 bases in the middle. The length of the CDR3 is 15 residues. CDR1 and CDR2 (germline): SGHRS, YFSETQ. CDR3 amino acids: CASSLGGAREQPQHF. Written as DNA, the CDR3 is TGCGCCAGCAGCTTGGGCGGAGCAAGAGAACAGCCCCAGCATTTT.

In this sample, this clonotype turned up many times. The V gene is TRBV20-1, the J gene TRBJ2-2; TRBD1 or TRBD2 may be the D gene (5 bases each). Germline V lookup: CDR1 DFQATT, CDR2 SNEGSKA (reference sequence). The ends were cut back, 1 base at V and 6 bases at J, with 6 bases in the middle. The CDR3 contains 12 residues. CDR3 in DNA: TGCAGTGCTAGAGGAGGGGCCGGGGAGCTGTTTTTT. This gives the protein CSARGGAGELFF.

This clonotype was counted many times. The rearrangement uses TRBV20-1 and TRBJ2-3; TRBD2 agrees at 10 bases. V shed 4 bases, J shed 0 bases, and the junction held 4 bases outside the gene matches. In germline, CDR1 is DFQATT, CDR2 SNEGSKA (reference sequence). This CDR3 is built from 15 residues. The CDR3 DNA sequence: TGCAGTGCTACCTTTAGCGGGGGGAGCACAGATACGCAGTATTTT. Translated, it gives CSATFSGGSTDTQYF.

This clonotype was seen many times. The genes are TRBV2 and TRBJ2-7, with a tentative D call TRBD2 (6 bases). Germline CDR1 reads SNHLY; CDR2 reads FYNNEI. The CDR3 has 13 amino acids. V was cut by 7 bases and J by 7 bases, with 17 bases left in between. CDR3 residues: CASIPAGYEEQYF. For the CDR3, the DNA is TGTGCCAGCATCCCAGCGGGTTACGAAGAGCAGTACTTC.